This T cell receptor beta chain is drawn from a study of blood T cell repertoires in COVID-19. Whole-study context: Whether acute or convalescent, the COVID-19 samples came from the United States, Italy and Spain. Sample material is recorded as cDNA or gDNA derived from T cells, B-cell-depleted T cells, or PBMCs.

This clone has a single count. As handled by the study authors: Researchers report that nucleated cell counts were estimated from reference gene primer amplification. TCRdb's table, derived via immunoSEQ multiplex PCR, lists solely in-frame clones and lacks some. V and J calls and clone size are copied from that table; D and trimming were computed from the DNA. The sample records around 170,000 clones, around 89% being singletons. The CDR3 is 15 residues long. Per germline, CDR1 SGHTA and CDR2 FQGTGA. The V and J ends lost 5 bases and 2 bases, in that order; junction bases with no gene match: 9. Sequencing was carried out using peripheral blood. The source is a man aged 60 to 69 with acute or convalescent COVID-19. The genes are TRBV7-3 and TRBJ2-7; 7 nucleotides line up with TRBD2. This CDR3 reads CASSPGGAGAYEQYF. As DNA, the CDR3 is TGTGCCAGCAGCCCCGGCGGGGCGGGGGCCTACGAGCAGTACTTC. The full variable domain, rest sourced from reference TRBV7-3 and TRBJ2-7, is GAGVSQTPSNKVTEKGKYVELRCDPISGHTALYWYRQSLGQGPEFLIYFQGTGAADDSGLPNDRFFAVRPEGSVSTLKIQRTERGDSAVYLCASSPGGAGAYEQYFGPGTRLTVT.